This T cell receptor delta chain was captured by sequencing in a study of γδ T cells in repeated Plasmodium falciparum infection. Study in general: Malaria-naive adults were infected with P. falciparum NF54 four times over roughly 620 days.

TRG and TRD sequences were obtained from every sorted gammadelta sample. TCRdb made new clone calls on the multiplex PCR reads using CATT. The profile shows about 93,000 delta-chain clones, 0.8% to 1% of them singletons. Flow sorting of PBMC yielded separate Vgamma9/Vdelta2+ and Vdelta2-negative gammadelta T cell populations for bulk repertoire analysis. This clone was picked up a small number of times. The protein recorded in TCRdb matches a much larger clone and deviates from this DNA's translation at residue 15, suggesting a read error; the protein here is obtained by translating the DNA. This CDR3 has 18 residues. In germline, CDR1 is TSWWSYY, CDR2 QGS.

This clonotype was obtained from a pool of human donors (malaria-infected and uninfected, not separated). The genes are TRDV1 and TRDJ1; 11 bases map to TRDD3. TCRdb does not report a J gene; here it was assigned by matching the DNA to germline references. Sequenced sample: gamma-delta T cells from blood. CDR3 sequence (DNA): TGTGCTCTTGGGGAAGTGGCTCTGGGGGATACCGACACCGATAGACTCATCTTT. Protein: CALGEVALGDTDTDRLIF.